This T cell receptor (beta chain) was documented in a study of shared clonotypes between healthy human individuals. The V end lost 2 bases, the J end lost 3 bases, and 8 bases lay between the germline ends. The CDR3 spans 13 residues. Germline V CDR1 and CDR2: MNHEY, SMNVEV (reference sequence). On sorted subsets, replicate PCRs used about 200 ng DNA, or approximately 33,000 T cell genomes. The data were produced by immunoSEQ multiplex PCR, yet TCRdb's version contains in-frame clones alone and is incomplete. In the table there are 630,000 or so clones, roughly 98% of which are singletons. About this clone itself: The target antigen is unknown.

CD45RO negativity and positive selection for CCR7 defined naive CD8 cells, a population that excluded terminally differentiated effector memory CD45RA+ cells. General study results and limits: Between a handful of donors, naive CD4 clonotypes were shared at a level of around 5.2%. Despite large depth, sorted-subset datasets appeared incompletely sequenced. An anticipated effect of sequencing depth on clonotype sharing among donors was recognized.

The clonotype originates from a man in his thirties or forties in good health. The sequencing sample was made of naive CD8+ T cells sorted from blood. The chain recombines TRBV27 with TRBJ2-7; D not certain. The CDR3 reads CASSLALDYEQYF. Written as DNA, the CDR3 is TGTGCCAGCAGTTTAGCTTTGGACTACGAGCAGTACTTC.